The 12 T cell receptor beta chains given below trace back to one sample, sequenced in a study of blood T cell repertoires in COVID-19. Produced via immunoSEQ multiplex PCR; TCRdb's table is partial and in-frame only. The sample has fewer than 400,000 clones; more than 75% are singletons. What was sequenced was peripheral blood. The receptors derive from a human donor in a cohort sampled during active COVID-19.

J is TRBJ2-7 and V is TRBV3-1 (or the pseudogene TRBV3-2), with D maybe TRBD2 (6 bases). Per germline, CDR1 LGHDT and CDR2 YNNKEL (reference sequence). V dropped 0 bases and J dropped 6 bases, with 9 bases sitting between them. The CDR3 extends over 13 amino acids. The CDR3 protein is CASSQDVGGEQYF. In DNA, the CDR3 is TGTGCCAGCAGCCAAGATGTCGGGGGCGAGCAGTACTTC.

V gene TRBV7-2 combines with J gene TRBJ2-7; perhaps TRBD2 as D (6 bases). V lost 4 bases and J 5 bases, leaving 27 bases between the germline ends. CDR3 size: 18 residues. Germline V gene sequence: CDR1 SGHTA, CDR2 FQGNSA. The CDR3 loop reads CASSSRGAVEEGDHEQYF. The CDR3 DNA is TGTGCCAGCAGCTCTAGAGGGGCGGTGGAGGAGGGCGACCACGAGCAGTACTTC.

The genes are TRBV13 and TRBJ2-5; D perhaps matches TRBD1 (5 bases). The germline V and J ends were trimmed by 0 bases and 5 bases, with 13 bases remaining between them. The germline gives CDR1 PRHDT, CDR2 FYEKMQ (reference sequence). CDR3 length equals 15 residues. The CDR3 DNA follows: TGTGCCAGCAGCTTAGGGCCCCCACAGGTGGAGACCCAGTACTTC. Protein product: CASSLGPPQVETQYF.

This chain uses TRBV29-1 with TRBJ2-7; the D gene is possibly TRBD2 (5 bases). The CDR3 runs 12 residues. Germline V CDR1 and CDR2: SQVTM, ANQGSEA. Trimming removed 7 bases from V and 7 bases from J, with 17 bases in between. CDR3 nucleotides: TGCAGCGCCGAACCTACACTAGGGGAGCAGTACTTC. Protein product: CSAEPTLGEQYF.

The rearrangement uses TRBV3-1 (or the pseudogene TRBV3-2) and TRBJ2-7, with 9 bases identical to TRBD1. The CDR3 covers 15 residues. Germline V gene data show CDR1 as LGHDT and CDR2 as YNNKEL (reference sequence). V was clipped by 4 bases and J by 3 bases; unmatched bases: 7. The CDR3 nucleotides are TGTGCCAGCAGCCCACCGGGACAGGGAGGCTACGAGCAGTACTTC. Translating it yields CASSPPGQGGYEQYF.

V usage is TRBV9 and J usage is TRBJ2-1, with 11 nucleotides matching TRBD2. Germline CDR1 and CDR2: SGDLS and YYNGEE. V lost 3 bases, J lost 8 bases, and 7 bases stayed unmatched. This CDR3 region has 15 residues. The CDR3 sequence is CASSALAGGRDEQFF. The CDR3 DNA reads TGTGCCAGCAGCGCTTTAGCGGGAGGGCGCGATGAGCAGTTCTTC. Drawing the rest from reference TRBV9 and TRBJ2-1, the complete variable domain is DSGVTQTPKHLITATGQRVTLRCSPRSGDLSVYWYQQSLDQGLQFLIQYYNGEERAKGNILERFSAQQFPDLHSELNLSSLELGDSALYFCASSALAGGRDEQFFGPGTRLTVL.

The chain carries TRBV5-8 and TRBJ2-1; possible D gene TRBD1, 6 bases. Germline CDR1 and CDR2: SGHTS and YDEGEE. Deletions cut 5 bases from V and 0 bases from J, with 15 bases between. This CDR3 is 16 amino acids long. The CDR3 is CASSSYRESSYNEQFF. DNA for the CDR3: TGTGCCAGCAGTTCCTACAGGGAGAGCTCCTACAATGAGCAGTTCTTC.

The chain links TRBV3-1 (or the pseudogene TRBV3-2) to TRBJ1-2, with no clear D. The CDR3 sequence is 13 residues long. CDR1 is LGHDT, CDR2 YNNKEL, per germline (reference sequence). V was trimmed by 4 bases and J by 4 bases, leaving 10 bases between them. CDR3 protein: CASSPRSFYGYTF. The CDR3 coding sequence is TGTGCCAGCAGCCCTCGAAGCTTCTATGGCTACACCTTC.

This clone has just a few counts. The chain employs TRBV11-2 and TRBJ2-7; D call uncertain. Germline V CDR1 and CDR2: SGHAT, FQNNGV. V was shortened by 0 bases and J by 5 bases, with 11 bases between the two germline ends. CDR3 length: 14 residues. CDR3 DNA sequence: TGTGCCAGCAGCTTAGATGTGGTTGCGGACGAGCAGTACTTC. Protein product: CASSLDVVADEQYF.

The chain combines TRBV27 with TRBJ2-1, with 8 positions matching TRBD2. CDR3 length: 16 amino acids. Unmatched junction bases numbered 7, after V lost 2 bases and J lost 4 bases. Germline CDR1 and CDR2: MNHEY and SMNVEV (reference sequence). This chain's CDR3 is CASSLTSGRVYNEQFF. CDR3 DNA: TGTGCCAGCAGTTTAACTAGCGGAAGGGTATACAATGAGCAGTTCTTC.

The chain links TRBV7-3 to TRBJ2-7; weak D call: TRBD2 (5 bases). This CDR3 has 15 residues. With 1 base removed from V and 2 bases from J, the gap between germline ends came to 12 bases. CDR1 and CDR2 from the germline V gene are SGHTA and FQGTGA. The CDR3 coding sequence is TGTGCCAGCAGCTTAAATCACGGAGGAACCTACGAGCAGTACTTC. This gives the protein CASSLNHGGTYEQYF. The full variable domain, with the rest looked up from reference TRBV7-3 and TRBJ2-7, is GAGVSQTPSNKVTEKGKYVELRCDPISGHTALYWYRQSLGQGPEFLIYFQGTGAADDSGLPNDRFFAVRPEGSVSTLKIQRTERGDSAVYLCASSLNHGGTYEQYFGPGTRLTVT.

The chain joins TRBV5-1 to TRBJ1-2; 7 bases align to TRBD1. This CDR3 has 16 amino acids. Per germline, CDR1 SGHRS and CDR2 YFSETQ. The V and J ends lost 2 bases and 4 bases, in that order; junction bases with no gene match: 11. This CDR3 reads CASSFLTGVLFYGYTF. DNA of the CDR3: TGCGCCAGCAGCTTCCTAACAGGGGTTTTATTCTATGGCTACACCTTC.